At least ten counts were recorded for the clone carrying this TCR beta chain. From the 5' RACE reads, TCRdb called clonotypes with MiXCR, one entry per CDR3 protein. The table lists 95,000 to 130,000 distinct CDR3 sequences, less than 15% of them singletons. The sample is drawn from a study of spatial heterogeneity in lung cancer. Whole-study context: Samples were donated by 72 untreated early-stage non-small cell lung cancer patients.

Time point here: blood at routine non-recurrence follow-up after resection. Sequencing covered unsorted whole RNA taken from tumor, nontumor lung or frozen PBMC. The germline V gene encodes CDR1 DFQATT and CDR2 SNEGSKA (reference sequence). CDR3 size: 16 residues. Trimming stripped 0 bases from V and 4 bases from J, with 16 bases between. The sequence was obtained from a male donor with early-stage non-small cell lung cancer. The sample was PBMCs, taken at follow-up. The chain employs TRBV20-1 and TRBJ2-1; D assignment may be TRBD1 or TRBD2 (6 bases each). The CDR3 protein is CSARDLRGDQYNEQFF. The CDR3 DNA sequence: TGCAGTGCTAGAGATCTGAGGGGGGACCAGTACAATGAGCAGTTCTTC.